The clone carrying this TCR beta chain came up many times. This entry comes from a study of naive and memory T cell subsets. Germline CDR1 is ENHRY and CDR2 is SYGVKD. This CDR3 contains 15 residues. V dropped 2 bases and J dropped 2 bases, with 13 bases sitting between them. CMV status came from CD4+ IFNgamma after overnight CMV lysate stimulation. Both TRBC1 and TRBC2 were covered by a beta constant-region primer of two equimolar oligonucleotides. TCRdb fed the UMI-ligation and nested PCR reads into MiXCR, producing one record per CDR3 protein. The table records about 2,800 distinct CDR3 sequences, roughly 7.2% of them present only once.

The clonotype comes from a human donor in good health. The genes are TRBV10-3 and TRBJ2-7; D may correspond to TRBD1 or TRBD2 (7 bases each). Sequenced sample: effector memory CD8+ T cells from blood. Subset specified: effector memory, CD45RA- CD27-. The CDR3 nucleotides are TGTGCCATCAGTGAGAGCGGGACAGCCGCCTACGAGCAGTACTTC. This gives the protein CAISESGTAAYEQYF.